This TCR beta chain appears in the sequencing data of a study of T cell responses to AZD1222 COVID-19 vaccine. Whole-study results and caveats: Seropositive status at baseline applied to only 5 or 6 AZD1222 recipients. Clonal diversity was possibly underestimated; the donors were predominantly white British and more often female. Reportedly, nearly half the spike-specific TCRs target unmutated variant regions.

This CDR3 region has 14 residues. The V and J ends lost 5 bases and 7 bases, in that order; junction bases with no gene match: 8. Germline V gene sequence: CDR1 LNHDA, CDR2 SQIVND (reference sequence). As to this clone: Its antigen is not identified.

TCRdb keeps only in-frame clones here, not all; method: immunoSEQ multiplex PCR. The sample yields about 170,000 clones, more than 85% seen once. This sequence originates from an adult in good health. V is TRBV19 and J is TRBJ1-2; 9 bases are shared with TRBD1. The material sequenced was peripheral blood, taken on day 0 of AZD1222 vaccination. As DNA, the CDR3 is TGTGCCAGTAGTCCAACAGGGGGCGCTGGTGGCTACACCTTC. The encoded protein is CASSPTGGAGGYTF.